This T cell receptor beta chain stems from a study of blood T cell repertoires in COVID-19. Study context: Whether acute or convalescent, the COVID-19 samples came from the United States, Italy and Spain. Sources were T cells, B-cell-depleted T cells, or PBMCs; the material itself was cDNA or gDNA.

Authors' methods: How many nucleated cells were present was estimated from reference gene primer amplification. The protocol was immunoSEQ multiplex PCR, while the TCRdb copy is restricted to in-frame clones and leaves out a portion. Clone size and the V and J calls come from that table; the DNA yielded D and trimming. Here the sample spans some 230,000 clones, roughly 84% being singletons. CDR1 LGHDT and CDR2 YNNKEL come from the germline V gene (reference sequence). J lost 4 bases, V lost 2 bases, and 8 bases had no gene match. CDR3 size: 16 residues. The sequencing input was peripheral blood. This TCR was recovered from a man in his forties or fifties who had recovered from COVID-19. This sequence joins TRBV3-1 (or the pseudogene TRBV3-2) and TRBJ2-1, with 7 bases fitting TRBD1. CDR3 region: CASSQLGTVPYNEQFF. Here the CDR3 DNA reads TGTGCCAGCAGCCAACTAGGGACAGTGCCATACAATGAGCAGTTCTTC.